This note documents a single T cell receptor (beta chain) sequence. Clinical symptoms, serum thyroxine, TRAb, thyroid ultrasound and orbital computed tomography were relied on for diagnosis. V dropped 6 bases and J dropped 0 bases, with 20 bases sitting between them. The CDR3 length is 17 residues. From germline, CDR1 is SGHAT and CDR2 FQNNGV. These data originate in a study of Graves' ophthalmopathy and Graves' hyperthyroidism. For the study at large: By definition, stable hyperthyroidism involved no ophthalmopathy within 18 months of follow-up.

TCR beta CDR3 amplification used RNA transcripts. An initial RT-PCR round employing HTBI primers preceded a second-round multiplex PCR. TCRdb re-derived calls from the multiplex PCR reads in MiXCR, one entry per CDR3 protein. The repertoire holds around 1,000,000 distinct CDR3 sequences, with less than 45% as singletons. The source of this sequence is an adult man with Graves' hyperthyroidism. The chain links TRBV11-2 to TRBJ1-1; D is uncertain. The source material was peripheral blood or thyroid tissue (not recorded which). This chain's CDR3 is CASRGPWRIGMNTEAFF. Written as DNA, the CDR3 is TGTGCCAGCAGGGGCCCGTGGAGGATTGGAATGAACACTGAAGCTTTCTTT.